This TCR beta chain was captured by sequencing in a study of patients and donors after allogeneic stem cell transplantation. The CDR3 has 15 amino acids. CDR1 and CDR2 (germline): SGHTA, FQGNSA. Deletions cut 1 base from V and 5 bases from J, with 12 bases between. Using its own MiXCR run on the RT-PCR reads, TCRdb lists one record per CDR3 protein. The sample lists approximately 200,000 distinct CDR3 sequences, approximately 41% occurring once. This TCR was recovered from a human donor who was either an allogeneic HSCT recipient or a stem cell or donor lymphocyte infusion donor (not recorded which). It is not recorded whose cells these are; they may come from a transplant donor. Sequencing input: blood, either unsorted or a sorted T cell fraction (not recorded which). This chain connects TRBV7-2 to TRBJ1-3, with D uncertain. CDR3 protein: CASSLGGGGRNTIYF. The CDR3 DNA sequence: TGTGCCAGCAGCTTAGGAGGAGGCGGACGAAACACCATATATTTT.